The clone carrying this TCR beta chain was detected a few times. Its antigen is not known. V lost 0 bases and J lost 0, with 9 bases in between. The germline gives CDR1 SGHRS, CDR2 YFSETQ. The CDR3 consists of 15 residues. The source of the sample is a study of response to subunit inactivated influenza vaccine. Study-wide points: The authors put forward the suggestion that each seasonal influenza vaccination may bring in only a limited number of new T cells.

TCRdb re-called the RT-PCR reads with MiXCR, one entry per CDR3 protein. Among some 600,000 distinct CDR3 sequences listed, 12% to 15% were seen once. Sequences were derived from PBMCs from blood, sampled 14 to 15 days before vaccination. The sequence was obtained from a man aged 50-60 years who received an inactivated influenza vaccine. V is TRBV5-1 and J is TRBJ1-2; D ambiguous. CDR3 nucleotide sequence: TGCGCCAGCAGCTTGGAAGGACGGGCTAACTATGGCTACACCTTC. Translated, it gives CASSLEGRANYGYTF.